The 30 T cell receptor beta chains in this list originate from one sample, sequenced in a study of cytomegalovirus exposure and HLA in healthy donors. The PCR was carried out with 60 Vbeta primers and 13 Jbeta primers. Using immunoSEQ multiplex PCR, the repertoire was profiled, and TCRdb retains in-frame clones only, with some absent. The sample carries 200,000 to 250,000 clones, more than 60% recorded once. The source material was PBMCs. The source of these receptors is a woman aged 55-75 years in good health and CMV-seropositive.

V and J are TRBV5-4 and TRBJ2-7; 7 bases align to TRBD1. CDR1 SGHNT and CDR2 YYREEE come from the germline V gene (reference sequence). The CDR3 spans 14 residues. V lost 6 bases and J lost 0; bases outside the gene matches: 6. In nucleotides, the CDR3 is TGTGCCAGCACCCAGACAGGGAGCTCCTACGAGCAGTACTTC. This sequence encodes CASTQTGSSYEQYF.

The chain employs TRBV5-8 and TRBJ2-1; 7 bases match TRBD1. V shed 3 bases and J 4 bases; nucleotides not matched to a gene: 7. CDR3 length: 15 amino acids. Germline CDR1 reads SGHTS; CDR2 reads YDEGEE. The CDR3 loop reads CASSSEGQLYNEQFF. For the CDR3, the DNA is TGTGCCAGCAGCTCTGAGGGACAGCTATACAATGAGCAGTTCTTC.

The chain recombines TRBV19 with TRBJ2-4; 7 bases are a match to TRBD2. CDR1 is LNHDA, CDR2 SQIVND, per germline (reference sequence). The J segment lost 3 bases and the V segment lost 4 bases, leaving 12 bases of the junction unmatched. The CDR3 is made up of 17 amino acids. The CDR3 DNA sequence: TGTGCCAGTAGTACCTGGGGGGGGGATTGGGGCAAAAACATTCAGTACTTC. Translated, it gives CASSTWGGDWGKNIQYF.

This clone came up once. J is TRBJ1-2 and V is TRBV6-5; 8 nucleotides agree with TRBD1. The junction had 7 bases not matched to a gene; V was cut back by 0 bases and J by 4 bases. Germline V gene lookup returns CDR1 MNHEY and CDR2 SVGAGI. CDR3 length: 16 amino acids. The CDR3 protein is CASSYSLQGAAYGYTF. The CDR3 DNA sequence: TGTGCCAGCAGTTACTCGTTGCAGGGGGCGGCCTATGGCTACACCTTC.

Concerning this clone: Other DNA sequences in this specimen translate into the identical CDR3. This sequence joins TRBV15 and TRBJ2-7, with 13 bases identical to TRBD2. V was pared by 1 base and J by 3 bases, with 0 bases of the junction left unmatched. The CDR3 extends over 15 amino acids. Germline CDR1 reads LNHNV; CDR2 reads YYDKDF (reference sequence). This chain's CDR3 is CATSRGTSGSYEQYF. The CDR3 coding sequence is TGTGCCACCAGCAGAGGGACTAGCGGGAGCTACGAGCAGTACTTC.

The CDR3 region is CASSSGAFQETQYF. CDR3 bases: TGTGCCAGCAGCTCTGGGGCCTTCCAAGAGACCCAGTACTTC. The chain has TRBV7-8 and TRBJ2-5; a possible D gene is TRBD1 (5 bases). Trimming removed 4 bases from V and 1 base from J, with 10 bases in between. The V gene's germline CDR1 is SGHVS and CDR2 FQNEAQ. The CDR3 has 14 residues.

For the CDR3, the DNA is TGTGCCAGCAGCTCCGGACAGCTCAATCAGCCCCAGCATTTT. Its protein is CASSSGQLNQPQHF. The V gene is TRBV6-5, the J gene TRBJ1-5, with D possibly TRBD1 on 6 matching bases. The germline CDR1 and CDR2 sequences are MNHEY and SVGAGI. CDR3 length equals 14 residues. V shed 6 bases and J shed 3 bases, with 12 bases lying between them.

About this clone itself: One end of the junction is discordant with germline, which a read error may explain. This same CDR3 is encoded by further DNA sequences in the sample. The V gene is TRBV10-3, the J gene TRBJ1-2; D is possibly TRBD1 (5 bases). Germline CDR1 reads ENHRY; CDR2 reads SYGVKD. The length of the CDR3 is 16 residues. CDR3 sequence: CAISESDRTGVYGYTF. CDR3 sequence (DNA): TGTGCCATCAGTGAGTCGGATCGGACGGGGGTTTATGGTTACACCTTC.

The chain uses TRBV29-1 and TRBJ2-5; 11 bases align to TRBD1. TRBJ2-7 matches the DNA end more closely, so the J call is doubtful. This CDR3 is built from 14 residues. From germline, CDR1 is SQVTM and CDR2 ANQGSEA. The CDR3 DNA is TGCAGCGTGGGGGGGACAGGGGGGTCCTACGAGCAGTACTTC. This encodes CSVGGTGGSYEQYF.

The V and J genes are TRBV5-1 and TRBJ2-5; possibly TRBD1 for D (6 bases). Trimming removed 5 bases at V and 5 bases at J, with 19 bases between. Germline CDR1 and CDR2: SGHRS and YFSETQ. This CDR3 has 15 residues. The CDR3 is CASSSGQIGRETQYF. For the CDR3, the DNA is TGCGCCAGCAGTTCAGGACAGATAGGCCGGGAGACCCAGTACTTC.

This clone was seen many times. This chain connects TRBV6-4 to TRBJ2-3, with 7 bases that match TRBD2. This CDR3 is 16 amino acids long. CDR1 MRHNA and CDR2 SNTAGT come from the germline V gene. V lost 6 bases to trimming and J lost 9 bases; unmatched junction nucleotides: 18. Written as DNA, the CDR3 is TGTGCCAGCAGAGAGCGTCCTAGCGGAGCTTCTGGGACGCAGTATTTT. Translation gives CASRERPSGASGTQYF.

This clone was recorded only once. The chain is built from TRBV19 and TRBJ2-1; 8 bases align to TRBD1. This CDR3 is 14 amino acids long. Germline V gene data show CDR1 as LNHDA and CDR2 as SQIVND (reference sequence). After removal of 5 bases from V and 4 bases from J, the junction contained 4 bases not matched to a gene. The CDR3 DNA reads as TGTGCCAGTAGTTCCAGGGGGCGGTACAATGAGCAGTTCTTC. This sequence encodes CASSSRGRYNEQFF.

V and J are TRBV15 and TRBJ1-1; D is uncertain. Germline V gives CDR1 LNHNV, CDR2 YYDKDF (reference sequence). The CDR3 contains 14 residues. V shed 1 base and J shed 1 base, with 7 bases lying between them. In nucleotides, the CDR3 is TGTGCCACCAGCAGAGCTCGAGGGAACACTGAAGCTTTCTTT. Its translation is CATSRARGNTEAFF.

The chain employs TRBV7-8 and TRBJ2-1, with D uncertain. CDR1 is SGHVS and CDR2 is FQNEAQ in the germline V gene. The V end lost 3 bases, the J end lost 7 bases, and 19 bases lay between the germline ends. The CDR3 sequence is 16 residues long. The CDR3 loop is CASSLRLGVGKNEQFF. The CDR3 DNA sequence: TGTGCCAGCAGCTTGAGACTGGGTGTGGGTAAGAATGAGCAGTTCTTC.

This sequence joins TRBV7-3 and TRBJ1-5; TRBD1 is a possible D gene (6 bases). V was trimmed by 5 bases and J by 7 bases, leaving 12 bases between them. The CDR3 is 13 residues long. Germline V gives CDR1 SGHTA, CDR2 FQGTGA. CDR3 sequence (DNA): TGTGCCAGCAGCACCACAGGGATCCAGCCCCAGCATTTT. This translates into CASSTTGIQPQHF.

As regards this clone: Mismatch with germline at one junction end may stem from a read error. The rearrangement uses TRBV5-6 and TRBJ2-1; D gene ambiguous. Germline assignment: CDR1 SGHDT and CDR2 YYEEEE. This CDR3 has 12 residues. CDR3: CASRLVSDEQFF. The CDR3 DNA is TGTGCCAGCAGGTTGGTGTCCGATGAGCAGTTCTTC.

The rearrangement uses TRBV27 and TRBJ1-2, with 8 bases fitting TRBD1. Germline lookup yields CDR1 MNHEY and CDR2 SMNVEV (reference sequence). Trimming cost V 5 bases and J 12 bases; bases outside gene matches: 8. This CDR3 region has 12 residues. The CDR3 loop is CASSTRQGRNTF. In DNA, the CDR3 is TGTGCCAGCAGTACCCGACAGGGGAGGAACACCTTC.

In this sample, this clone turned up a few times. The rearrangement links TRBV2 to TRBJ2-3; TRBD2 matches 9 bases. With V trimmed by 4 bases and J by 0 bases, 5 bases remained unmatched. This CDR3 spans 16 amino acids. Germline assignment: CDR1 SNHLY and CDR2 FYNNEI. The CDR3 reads CASSGLAGPSTDTQYF. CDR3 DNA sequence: TGTGCCAGCAGTGGGCTAGCGGGGCCCAGCACAGATACGCAGTATTTT. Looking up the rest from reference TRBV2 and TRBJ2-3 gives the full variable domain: EPEVTQTPSHQVTQMGQEVILRCVPISNHLYFYWYRQILGQKVEFLVSFYNNEISEKSEIFDDQFSVERPDGSNFTLKIRSTKLEDSAMYFCASSGLAGPSTDTQYFGPGTRLTVL.

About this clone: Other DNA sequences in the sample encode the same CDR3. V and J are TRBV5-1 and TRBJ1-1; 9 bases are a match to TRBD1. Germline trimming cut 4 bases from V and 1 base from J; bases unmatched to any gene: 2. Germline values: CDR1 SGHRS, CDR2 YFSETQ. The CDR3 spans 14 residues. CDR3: CASSTGQGNTEAFF. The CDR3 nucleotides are TGCGCCAGCAGCACGGGACAGGGGAACACTGAAGCTTTCTTT.

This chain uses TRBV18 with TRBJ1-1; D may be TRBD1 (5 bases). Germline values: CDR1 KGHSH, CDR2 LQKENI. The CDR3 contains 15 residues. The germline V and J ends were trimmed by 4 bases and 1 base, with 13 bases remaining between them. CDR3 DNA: TGTGCCAGCTCACGGGTGACAGACGCGAACACTGAAGCTTTCTTT. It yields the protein CASSRVTDANTEAFF.

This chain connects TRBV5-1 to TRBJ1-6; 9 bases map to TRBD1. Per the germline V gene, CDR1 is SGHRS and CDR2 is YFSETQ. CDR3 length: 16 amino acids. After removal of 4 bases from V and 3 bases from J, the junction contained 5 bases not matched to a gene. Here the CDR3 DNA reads TGCGCCAGCAGCCCGGGACAGGGCCTCTATAATTCACCCCTCCACTTT. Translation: CASSPGQGLYNSPLHF.

The DNA for the CDR3 is TGTGCCAGCAGCCGACAGTTCTACGAGCAGTACTTC. This gives the protein CASSRQFYEQYF. The rearrangement links TRBV5-6 to TRBJ2-7; maybe TRBD1 (5 bases). CDR3 length: 12 amino acids. The germline V gene encodes CDR1 SGHDT and CDR2 YYEEEE. Trimming stripped 4 bases from V and 3 bases from J, with 8 bases between.

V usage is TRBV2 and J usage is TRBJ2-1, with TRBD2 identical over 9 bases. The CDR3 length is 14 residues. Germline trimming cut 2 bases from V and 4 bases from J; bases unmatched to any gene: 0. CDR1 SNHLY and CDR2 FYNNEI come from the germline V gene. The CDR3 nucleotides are TGTGCCAGCAGTGAAAGCGGGGGGTACAATGAGCAGTTCTTC. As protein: CASSESGGYNEQFF.

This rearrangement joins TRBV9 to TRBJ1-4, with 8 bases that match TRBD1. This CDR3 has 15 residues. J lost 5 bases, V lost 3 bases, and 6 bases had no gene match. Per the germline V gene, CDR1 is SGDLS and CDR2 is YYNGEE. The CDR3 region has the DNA TGTGCCAGCAGCGACCGACAGGGGCTAAATGAAAAACTGTTTTTT. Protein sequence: CASSDRQGLNEKLFF.

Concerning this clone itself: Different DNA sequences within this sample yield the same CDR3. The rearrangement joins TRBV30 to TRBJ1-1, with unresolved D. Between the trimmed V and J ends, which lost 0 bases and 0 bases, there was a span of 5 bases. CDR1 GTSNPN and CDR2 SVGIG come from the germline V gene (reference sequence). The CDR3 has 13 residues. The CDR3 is CAWSVQVNTEAFF. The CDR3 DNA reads TGTGCCTGGAGTGTACAAGTGAACACTGAAGCTTTCTTT.

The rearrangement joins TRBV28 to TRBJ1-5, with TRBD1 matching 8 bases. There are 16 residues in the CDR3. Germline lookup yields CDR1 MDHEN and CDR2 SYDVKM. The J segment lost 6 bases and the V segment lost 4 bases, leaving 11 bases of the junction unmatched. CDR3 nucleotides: TGTGCCAGCAGTTCAGCAGGGGCAGGGGGCGGTCAGCCCCAGCATTTT. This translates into CASSSAGAGGGQPQHF.

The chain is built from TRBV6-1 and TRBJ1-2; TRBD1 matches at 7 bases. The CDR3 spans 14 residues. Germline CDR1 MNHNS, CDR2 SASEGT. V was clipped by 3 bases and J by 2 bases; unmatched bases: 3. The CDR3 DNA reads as TGTGCCAGCAGTGACCCGACAGGGAACTATGGCTACACCTTC. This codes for CASSDPTGNYGYTF.

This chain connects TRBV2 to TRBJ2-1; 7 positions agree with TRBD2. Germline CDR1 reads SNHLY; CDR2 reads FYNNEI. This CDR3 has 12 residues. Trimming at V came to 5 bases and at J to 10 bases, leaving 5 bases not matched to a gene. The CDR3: CASSYSGDEQFF. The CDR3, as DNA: TGTGCCAGCAGTTACAGCGGGGACGAGCAGTTCTTC.

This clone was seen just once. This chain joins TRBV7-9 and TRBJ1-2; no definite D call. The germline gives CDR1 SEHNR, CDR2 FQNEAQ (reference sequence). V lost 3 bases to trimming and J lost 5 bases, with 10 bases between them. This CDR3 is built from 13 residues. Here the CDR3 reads CASSFPDLYGYTF. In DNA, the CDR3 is TGTGCCAGCAGCTTTCCAGATCTGTATGGCTACACCTTC.

CDR3 sequence: CAISLLGGTDTQYF. The CDR3 DNA sequence: TGTGCCATCAGTCTCCTAGGAGGCACAGATACGCAGTATTTT. V is TRBV10-3 and J is TRBJ2-3; no firm D call. Trimming stripped 5 bases from V and 1 base from J, with 10 bases between. The CDR3 totals 14 residues. Per germline, CDR1 ENHRY and CDR2 SYGVKD.